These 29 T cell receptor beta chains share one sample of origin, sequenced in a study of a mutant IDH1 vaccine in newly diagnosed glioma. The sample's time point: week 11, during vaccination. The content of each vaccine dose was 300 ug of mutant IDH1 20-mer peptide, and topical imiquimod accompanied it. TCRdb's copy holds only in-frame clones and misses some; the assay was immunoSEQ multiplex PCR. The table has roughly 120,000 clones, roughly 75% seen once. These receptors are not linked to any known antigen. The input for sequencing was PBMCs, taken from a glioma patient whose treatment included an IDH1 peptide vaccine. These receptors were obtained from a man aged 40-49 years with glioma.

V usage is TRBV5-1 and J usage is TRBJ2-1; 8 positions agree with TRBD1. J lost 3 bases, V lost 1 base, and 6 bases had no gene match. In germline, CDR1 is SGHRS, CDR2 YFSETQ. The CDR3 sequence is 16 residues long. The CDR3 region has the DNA TGCGCCAGCAGCTTGAGAGGACAGGGCGGCTACAATGAGCAGTTCTTC. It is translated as CASSLRGQGGYNEQFF.

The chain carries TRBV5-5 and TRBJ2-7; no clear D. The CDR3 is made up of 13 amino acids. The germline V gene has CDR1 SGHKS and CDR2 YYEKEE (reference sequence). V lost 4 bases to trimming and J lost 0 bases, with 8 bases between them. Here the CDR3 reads CASSPVGSYEQYF. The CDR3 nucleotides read TGTGCCAGCAGCCCCGTGGGCTCCTACGAGCAGTACTTC.

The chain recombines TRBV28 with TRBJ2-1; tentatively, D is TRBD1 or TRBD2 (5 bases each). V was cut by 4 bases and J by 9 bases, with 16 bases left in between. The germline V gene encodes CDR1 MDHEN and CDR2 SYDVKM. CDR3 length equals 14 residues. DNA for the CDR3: TGTGCCAGCAGTTCCAGGGACCGAAGGAGTGAGCAGTTCTTC. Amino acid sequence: CASSSRDRRSEQFF.

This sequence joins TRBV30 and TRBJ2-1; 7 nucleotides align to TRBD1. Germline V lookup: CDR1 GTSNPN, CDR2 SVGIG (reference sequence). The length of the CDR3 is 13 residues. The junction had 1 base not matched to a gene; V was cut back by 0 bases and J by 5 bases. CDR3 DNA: TGTGCCTGGAGTGTCGGGACAGACAATGAGCAGTTCTTC. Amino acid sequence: CAWSVGTDNEQFF.

The DNA of the CDR3 is TGTGCCAGCAGTTACACCGGCTATTCACCCCTCCACTTT. This sequence encodes CASSYTGYSPLHF. This chain links TRBV6-6 with TRBJ1-6; D call uncertain. CDR1 and CDR2 from the germline V gene are MNHNY and SVGAGI (reference sequence). The CDR3 contains 13 residues. V was cut by 2 bases and J by 8 bases, with 7 bases left in between.

The CDR3 loop reads CASSLEWGRPGANYGYTF. CDR3 bases: TGCGCCAGCAGCTTGGAATGGGGCCGGCCGGGAGCTAACTATGGCTACACCTTC. This chain uses TRBV5-1 with TRBJ1-2; D possibly corresponds to TRBD1 (5 bases). The V and J ends lost 0 bases and 0 bases respectively, with 18 bases between them. The CDR3 is 18 amino acids. Germline V lookup: CDR1 SGHRS, CDR2 YFSETQ.

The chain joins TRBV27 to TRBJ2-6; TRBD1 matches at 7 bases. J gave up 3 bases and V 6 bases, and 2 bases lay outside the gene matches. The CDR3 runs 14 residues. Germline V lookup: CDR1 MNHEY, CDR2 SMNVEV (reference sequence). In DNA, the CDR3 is TGTGCCAGCAGCCACAGGGGTGGGGCCAACGTCCTGACTTTC. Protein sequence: CASSHRGGANVLTF. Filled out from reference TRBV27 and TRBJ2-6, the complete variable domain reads EAQVTQNPRYLITVTGKKLTVTCSQNMNHEYMSWYRQDPGLGLRQIYYSMNVEVTDKGDVPEGYKVSRKEKRNFPLILESPSPNQTSLYFCASSHRGGANVLTFGAGSRLTVL.

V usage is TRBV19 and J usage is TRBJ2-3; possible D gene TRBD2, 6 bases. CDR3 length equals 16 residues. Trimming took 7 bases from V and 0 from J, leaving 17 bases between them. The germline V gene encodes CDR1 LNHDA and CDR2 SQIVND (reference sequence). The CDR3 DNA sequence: TGTGCCAGTACCGATGGGACTCCGACTAGCACAGATACGCAGTATTTT. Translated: CASTDGTPTSTDTQYF.

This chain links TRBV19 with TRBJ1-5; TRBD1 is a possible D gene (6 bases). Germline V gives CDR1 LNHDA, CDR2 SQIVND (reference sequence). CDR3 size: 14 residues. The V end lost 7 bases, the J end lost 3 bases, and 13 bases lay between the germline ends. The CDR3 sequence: CASTMDSPNQPQHF. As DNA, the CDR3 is TGTGCCAGTACGATGGACAGCCCCAATCAGCCCCAGCATTTT.

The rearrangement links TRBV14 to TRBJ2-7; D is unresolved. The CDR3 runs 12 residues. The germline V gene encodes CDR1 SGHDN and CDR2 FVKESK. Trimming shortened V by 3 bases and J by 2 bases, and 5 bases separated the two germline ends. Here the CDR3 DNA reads TGTGCCAGCAGCCAGGAAACCTACGAGCAGTACTTC. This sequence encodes CASSQETYEQYF.

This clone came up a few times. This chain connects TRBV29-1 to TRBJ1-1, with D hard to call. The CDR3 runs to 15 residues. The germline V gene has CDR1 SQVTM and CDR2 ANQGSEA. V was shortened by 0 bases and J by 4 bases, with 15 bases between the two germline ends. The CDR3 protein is CSVEDTLNSRTEAFF. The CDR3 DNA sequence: TGCAGCGTTGAAGATACACTTAACTCACGCACTGAAGCTTTCTTT.

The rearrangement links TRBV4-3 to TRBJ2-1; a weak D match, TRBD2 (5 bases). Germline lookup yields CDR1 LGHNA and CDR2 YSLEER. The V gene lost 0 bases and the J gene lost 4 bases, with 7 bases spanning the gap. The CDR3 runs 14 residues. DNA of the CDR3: TGCGCCAGCAGCCAAGAAACGGGGTACAATGAGCAGTTCTTC. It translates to CASSQETGYNEQFF.

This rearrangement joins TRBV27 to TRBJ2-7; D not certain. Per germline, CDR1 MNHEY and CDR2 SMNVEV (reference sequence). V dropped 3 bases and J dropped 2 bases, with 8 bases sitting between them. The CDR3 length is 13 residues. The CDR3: CASSFHPTYEQYF. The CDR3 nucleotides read TGTGCCAGCAGTTTTCACCCAACCTACGAGCAGTACTTC.

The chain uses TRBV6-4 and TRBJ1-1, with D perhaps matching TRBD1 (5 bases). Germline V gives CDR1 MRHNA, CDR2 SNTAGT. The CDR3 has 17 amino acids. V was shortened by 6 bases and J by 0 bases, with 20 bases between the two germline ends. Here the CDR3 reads CASRSGGCPGVNTEAFF. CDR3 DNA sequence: TGTGCCAGCAGATCGGGGGGATGTCCGGGGGTGAACACTGAAGCTTTCTTT.

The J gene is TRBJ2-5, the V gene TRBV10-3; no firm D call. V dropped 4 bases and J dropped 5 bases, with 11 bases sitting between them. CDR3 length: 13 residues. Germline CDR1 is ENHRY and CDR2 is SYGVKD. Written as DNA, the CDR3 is TGTGCCATCAGTGCTGGGGATATCGAGACCCAGTACTTC. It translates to CAISAGDIETQYF.

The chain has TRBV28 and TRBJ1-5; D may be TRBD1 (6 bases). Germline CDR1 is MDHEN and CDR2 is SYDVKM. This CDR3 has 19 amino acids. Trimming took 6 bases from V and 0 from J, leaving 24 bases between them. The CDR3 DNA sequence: TGTGCCAGCAGGCAAGCGGACAGACAGGATAAGTATAGCAATCAGCCCCAGCATTTT. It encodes CASRQADRQDKYSNQPQHF.

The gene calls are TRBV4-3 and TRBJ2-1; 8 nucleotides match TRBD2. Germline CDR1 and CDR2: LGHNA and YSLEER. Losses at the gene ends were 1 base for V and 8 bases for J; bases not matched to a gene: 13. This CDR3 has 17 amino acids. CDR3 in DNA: TGCGCCAGCAGCCAAGGCCCAGCGGGAGAGGTGGGGTATGAGCAGTTCTTC. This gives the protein CASSQGPAGEVGYEQFF.

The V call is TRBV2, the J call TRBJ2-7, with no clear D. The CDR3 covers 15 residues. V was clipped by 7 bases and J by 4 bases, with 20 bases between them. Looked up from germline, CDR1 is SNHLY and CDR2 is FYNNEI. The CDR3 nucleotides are TGTGCCAGCACCCGGCTGGGAACTTCTTCATACGAGCAGTACTTC. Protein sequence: CASTRLGTSSYEQYF.

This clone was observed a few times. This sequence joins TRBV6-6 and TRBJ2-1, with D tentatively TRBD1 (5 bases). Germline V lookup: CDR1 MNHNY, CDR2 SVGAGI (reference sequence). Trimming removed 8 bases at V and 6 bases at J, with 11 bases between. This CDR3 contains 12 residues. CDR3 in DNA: TGTGCCAGCTCAGGAAGGGGCAATGAGCAGTTCTTC. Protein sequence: CASSGRGNEQFF.

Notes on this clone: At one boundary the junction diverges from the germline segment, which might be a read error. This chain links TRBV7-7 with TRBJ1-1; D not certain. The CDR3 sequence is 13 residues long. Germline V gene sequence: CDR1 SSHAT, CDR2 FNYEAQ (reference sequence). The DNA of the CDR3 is TGTGCTAGCAGCCCGAGTCGGATAGCCGAAGCTTTCTTT. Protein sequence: CASSPSRIAEAFF.

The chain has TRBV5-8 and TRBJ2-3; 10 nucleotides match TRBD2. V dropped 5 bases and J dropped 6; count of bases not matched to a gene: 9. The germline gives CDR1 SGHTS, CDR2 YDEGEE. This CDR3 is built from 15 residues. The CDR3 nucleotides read TGTGCCAGCAGACGGACTAGCGGTGTTCCGGATACGCAGTATTTT. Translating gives CASRRTSGVPDTQYF.

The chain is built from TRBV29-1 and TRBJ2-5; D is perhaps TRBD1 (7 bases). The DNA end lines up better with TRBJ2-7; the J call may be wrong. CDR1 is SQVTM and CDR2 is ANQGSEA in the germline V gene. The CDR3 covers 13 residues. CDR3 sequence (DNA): TGCAGCGTATCACCCCAGGGGGAGGACGAGCAGTACTTC. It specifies CSVSPQGEDEQYF.

The chain's CDR3 is CASSLGSSGSLKTQYF. The DNA of the CDR3 is TGTGCCAGCAGTTTAGGATCTAGCGGGAGTTTGAAGACCCAGTACTTC. V and J are TRBV28 and TRBJ2-5; TRBD2 agrees at 10 bases. With 2 bases clipped from V and 6 bases from J, the junction kept 9 bases outside the gene matches. The CDR3 is 16 residues long. CDR1 is MDHEN, CDR2 SYDVKM, per germline.

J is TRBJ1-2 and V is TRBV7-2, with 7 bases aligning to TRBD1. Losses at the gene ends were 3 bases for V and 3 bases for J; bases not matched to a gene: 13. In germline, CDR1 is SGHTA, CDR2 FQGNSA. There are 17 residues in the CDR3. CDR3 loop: CASSFPEETGWDYGYTF. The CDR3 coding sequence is TGTGCCAGCAGCTTTCCCGAAGAGACAGGGTGGGACTATGGCTACACCTTC.

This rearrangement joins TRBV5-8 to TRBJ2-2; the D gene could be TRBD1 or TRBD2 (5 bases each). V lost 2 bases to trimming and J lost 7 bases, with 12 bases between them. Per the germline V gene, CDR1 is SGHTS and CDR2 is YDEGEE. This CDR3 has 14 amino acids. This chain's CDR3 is CASSFGTRGGELFF. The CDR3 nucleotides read TGTGCCAGCAGCTTCGGGACCCGAGGCGGGGAGCTGTTTTTT.

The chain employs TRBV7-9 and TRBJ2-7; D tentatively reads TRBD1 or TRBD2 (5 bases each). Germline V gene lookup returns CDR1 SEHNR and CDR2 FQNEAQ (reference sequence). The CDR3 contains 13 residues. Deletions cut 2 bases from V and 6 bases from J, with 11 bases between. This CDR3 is CASSLPQGREQYF. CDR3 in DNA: TGTGCCAGCAGCTTACCGCAGGGACGCGAGCAGTACTTC.

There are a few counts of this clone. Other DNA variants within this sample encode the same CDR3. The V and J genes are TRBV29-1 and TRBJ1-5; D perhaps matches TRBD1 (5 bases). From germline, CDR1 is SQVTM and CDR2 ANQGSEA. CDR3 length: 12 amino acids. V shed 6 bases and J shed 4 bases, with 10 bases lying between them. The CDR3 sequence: CSVGGGNQPQHF. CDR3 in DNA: TGCAGCGTGGGGGGAGGGAATCAGCCCCAGCATTTT.

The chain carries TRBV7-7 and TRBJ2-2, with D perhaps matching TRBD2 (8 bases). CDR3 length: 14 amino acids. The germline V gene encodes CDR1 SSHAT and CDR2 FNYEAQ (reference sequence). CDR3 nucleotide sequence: TGTGCTAGCGGGGCCACAGGGGTTGGCGGGGAGCTGTTTTTT. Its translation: CASGATGVGGELFF.

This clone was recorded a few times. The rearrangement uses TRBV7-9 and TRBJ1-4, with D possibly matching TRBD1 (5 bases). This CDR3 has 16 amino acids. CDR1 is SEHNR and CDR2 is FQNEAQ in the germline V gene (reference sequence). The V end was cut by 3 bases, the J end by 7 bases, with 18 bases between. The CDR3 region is CASSFRTPGGVEKLFF. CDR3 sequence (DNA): TGTGCCAGCAGCTTCCGGACCCCTGGGGGTGTTGAAAAACTGTTTTTT.